This T cell receptor (beta chain) stems from a study of T cell responses to AZD1222 COVID-19 vaccine. Whole-study findings and limits: Along spike, vaccine-associated CD4 TCRs were found throughout, with dominance at 160-218 and 743-854. Samples come after the peak T cell response, not at day 14. Recipients of two AZD1222 doses showed rising Spike-specific TCR breadth and depth. Most donors were white British and more were female, and clonal diversity was possibly underestimated.

Method: immunoSEQ multiplex PCR; TCRdb's copy keeps in-frame clones and lacks some. The repertoire has 150,000 to 190,000 clones, 90% of them found once; the top ten carry roughly 1.6%. Concerning this clone: Its antigen remains unidentified.

Trimming pared 4 bases from V and 11 bases from J, leaving 15 bases between. Per the germline V gene, CDR1 is SGHRS and CDR2 is YFSETQ. The CDR3 length is 12 residues. The gene calls are TRBV5-1 and TRBJ1-1; D is unresolved. The TCR sequence derives from an adult who received the AZD1222 COVID-19 vaccine. Sequenced here: peripheral blood, sampled 28 days after the second AZD1222 dose. The CDR3 reads CASSGPGVSAFF. The DNA of the CDR3 is TGCGCCAGCAGCGGGCCGGGAGTATCGGCTTTCTTT.